A selection of T cell receptor beta chains follows, all from one sample in a study of low-dose radiotherapy and immunotherapy resistance in tumors. TCRdb independently ran MiXCR on the reads; one entry per CDR3 protein. The repertoire holds 80,000 or so distinct CDR3 sequences, with around a sixth as singletons. Specimen: PBMCs, collected after low-dose radiotherapy plus immunotherapy. Receptor source: a male donor with prostate cancer. CDR3s include the opening cysteine and the closing phenylalanine or tryptophan. D genes are given only for firm matches. Size is stated for part of the rows, as once, few or many counts, or as a class when the clone is expanded.

J,V,size,D,DNA,CDR3
TRBJ1-5,TRBV20-1,many,NA,TGCAGTGCTAGAGTAGGGTCGGATAGCAATCAGCCCCAGCATTTT,CSARVGSDSNQPQHF
TRBJ2-5,TRBV2,NA,TRBD2,TGTGCCAGCAGTGAAACGGGACTAGCGGGCCTCCAAGAGACCCAGTACTTC,CASSETGLAGLQETQYF
TRBJ2-7,TRBV7-2,many,NA,TGTGCCAGCAGCTCCCCTGGAGCGGGCGGCTCCTACGAGCAGTACTTC,CASSSPGAGGSYEQYF
TRBJ2-2,TRBV6-1,NA,NA,TGTGCCAGCAGTTATGGGGGGGCCCCCGGGGAGCTGTTTTTT,CASSYGGAPGELFF
TRBJ2-1,TRBV4-3,many,NA,TGCGCCAGCAGCCCGGGCCCAACGGGGAATGAGCAGTTCTTC,CASSPGPTGNEQFF
TRBJ2-1,TRBV28,many,NA,TGTGCCAGCACCGATCTGCTATCCGAGCAGTTCTTC,CASTDLLSEQFF
TRBJ2-2,TRBV28,few,TRBD1,TGTGCCAGCAGTCCTCCATCCCCCGGACAGGGGGTAAGGGAGCTGTTTTTT,CASSPPSPGQGVRELFF
TRBJ2-1,TRBV5-1,many,TRBD2,TGCGCCAGCAGCTCCGGGACTAATTCGAATGAGCAGTTCTTC,CASSSGTNSNEQFF
TRBJ2-5,TRBV9,NA,NA,TGTGCCAGCAGCGTAGGGACATTACAAGAGACCCAGTACTTC,CASSVGTLQETQYF
TRBJ2-1,TRBV20-1,many,TRBD2,TGCAGTGTTGTGGGACTAGCGGGGCACAATGAGCAGTTCTTC,CSVVGLAGHNEQFF